This T cell receptor (beta chain) came from a study of blood T cell repertoires in COVID-19. Turning to the study itself: Sample material is recorded as cDNA or gDNA derived from T cells, B-cell-depleted T cells, or PBMCs.

Seattle patient enrollment occurred during active infection, with longitudinal follow-up thereafter. Original analysis: Using reference gene primer amplification, nucleated cell counts were estimated. The data were produced by immunoSEQ multiplex PCR, yet TCRdb's version contains in-frame clones alone and is incomplete. V and J calls and clone size are given by that table; D and trimming were obtained from the DNA. The sample carries about 140,000 clones, roughly 84% recorded once. Germline CDR1 and CDR2: GTSNPN and SVGIG (reference sequence). V was shortened by 4 bases and J by 3 bases, with 15 bases between the two germline ends. CDR3 length: 14 residues.

This sequence was found in a man aged 25 to 40 with COVID-19, enrolled during active disease. The sequenced material came from peripheral blood. The chain combines TRBV30 with TRBJ1-1; a weak D match, TRBD1 (5 bases). Here the CDR3 DNA reads TGTGCCTGGAAATGGCAGGGCAAAGACACTGAAGCTTTCTTT. This gives the protein CAWKWQGKDTEAFF.